This T cell receptor beta chain stems from a study of Ad26.COV2.S vaccination and SARS-CoV-2 variants. Study-wide findings and caveats: Researchers reported similar non-spike TCR breadth in vaccine and placebo recipients.

Repertoires were generated with immunoSEQ multiplex PCR, while TCRdb's copy carries only in-frame clones and drops some. The table includes about 180,000 clones, approximately 90% detected once. As concerns this clone: What it binds is unknown.

Sequenced material: peripheral blood, taken after recovery from COVID-19. The sequence was collected from a human donor who had recovered from COVID-19.

The CDR3 DNA follows: TGTGCCAGCTCACCGGGACAGTCTGAATGGGCCACCATATATTTT. This codes for CASSPGQSEWATIYF. This chain uses TRBV18 with TRBJ1-3, with 7 bases matching TRBD1. The CDR3 contains 15 residues. Trimming removed 3 bases from V and 9 bases from J; junction bases left unmatched: 11. Germline CDR1 and CDR2: KGHSH and LQKENI. The full variable domain, its missing parts supplied by reference TRBV18 and TRBJ1-3, is NAGVMQNPRHLVRRRGQEARLRCSPMKGHSHVYWYRQLPEEGLKFMVYLQKENIIDESGMPKERFSAEFPKEGPSILRIQQVVRGDSAAYFCASSPGQSEWATIYFGEGSWLTVV.